Each of the 3 T cell receptor beta chains below was sequenced from the same sample in a study of patients and donors after allogeneic stem cell transplantation. TCRdb reprocessed the RT-PCR reads via MiXCR and lists one record per CDR3 protein. The sample has 800,000 to 1,000,000 distinct CDR3 sequences; approximately 18% are singletons. The sample comprised blood, either unsorted or a sorted T cell fraction (not recorded which). The receptors stem from a human donor who was either an allogeneic HSCT recipient or a stem cell or donor lymphocyte infusion donor (not recorded which). It is not recorded whose cells these are; they may come from a transplant donor.

The J gene is TRBJ1-4, the V gene TRBV20-1; D is unresolved. The ends were cut back, 0 bases at V and 7 bases at J, with 12 bases in the middle. CDR3 length equals 14 residues. From germline, CDR1 is DFQATT and CDR2 SNEGSKA (reference sequence). The CDR3 protein is CSARDFQFSEKLFF. In DNA form, the CDR3 reads TGCAGTGCTAGAGATTTTCAGTTTTCTGAAAAACTGTTTTTT.

This clonotype was recorded a few times. The chain has TRBV10-3 and TRBJ1-1; D remains ambiguous. Germline V gene sequence: CDR1 ENHRY, CDR2 SYGVKD. The CDR3 is made up of 13 amino acids. V was cut by 7 bases and J by 2 bases, with 11 bases left in between. CDR3 nucleotides: TGTGCCATCATGAACAGACCCAACACTGAAGCTTTCTTT. Encoded protein: CAIMNRPNTEAFF.

At least ten counts were recorded for this clonotype. The chain is built from TRBV11-2 and TRBJ2-5, with D perhaps matching TRBD1 (6 bases). Trimming stripped 5 bases from V and 4 bases from J, with 14 bases between. The germline CDR1 and CDR2 sequences are SGHAT and FQNNGV. The CDR3 is made up of 14 amino acids. CDR3 in DNA: TGTGCCAGCAGCATCCTGACAGGCTCAGAGACCCAGTACTTC. Its translation is CASSILTGSETQYF.